The 22 T cell receptor beta chains listed next were all sequenced from one sample in a study of blood T cell repertoires in COVID-19. Libraries were prepared by immunoSEQ multiplex PCR; TCRdb keeps only in-frame clonotypes and omits some of them. The sample consists of 200,000 to 250,000 clones, 82% of them appearing once. The sample comprised peripheral blood. Receptors were obtained from a woman at least 80 years old with acute or convalescent COVID-19.

The genes are TRBV5-1 and TRBJ1-1, with 7 positions matching TRBD1. Trimming took 2 bases from V and 4 from J; bases not matched to a gene: 5. This CDR3 has 14 residues. The germline V gene encodes CDR1 SGHRS and CDR2 YFSETQ. CDR3 protein: CASSLQGLSTEAFF. CDR3 bases: TGCGCCAGCAGCTTACAGGGGTTGTCCACTGAAGCTTTCTTT.

The rearrangement uses TRBV6-6 and TRBJ1-6; 12 nucleotides agree with TRBD1. V gave up 5 bases and J gave up 5 bases; unmatched junction bases: 4. The CDR3 contains 16 residues. Germline V gives CDR1 MNHNY, CDR2 SVGAGI (reference sequence). This chain's CDR3 is CASSGTGGRNNSPLHF. CDR3 sequence (DNA): TGTGCCAGCAGTGGGACAGGGGGCAGGAATAATTCACCCCTCCACTTT.

The V call is TRBV23-1, the J call TRBJ1-5, with D unclear. TRBV23-1 is noted as an ORF with a role that remains uncertain. The V gene lost 9 bases and the J gene lost 3 bases, with 15 bases spanning the gap. This CDR3 is built from 14 residues. CDR3 amino acids: CASQRAHLNQPQHF. CDR3 sequence (DNA): TGCGCCAGTCAGCGGGCACACCTCAATCAGCCCCAGCATTTT.

CDR3 residues: CASHPTGVSQPQHF. In DNA, the CDR3 is TGTGCCAGCCACCCTACAGGGGTCAGCCAGCCCCAGCATTTT. This chain links TRBV19 with TRBJ1-5; TRBD1 agrees at 7 bases. The germline V gene encodes CDR1 LNHDA and CDR2 SQIVND (reference sequence). The CDR3 runs 14 residues. V shed 9 bases and J 7 bases; nucleotides not matched to a gene: 12.

The chain recombines TRBV6-5 with TRBJ2-1; D is possibly TRBD1 (5 bases). With 2 bases removed from V and 9 bases from J, the gap between germline ends came to 14 bases. The germline V gene encodes CDR1 MNHEY and CDR2 SVGAGI. The length of the CDR3 is 14 residues. The CDR3 spells CASSYPRVGGEQFF. The CDR3 DNA sequence: TGTGCCAGCAGTTACCCCAGGGTGGGCGGTGAGCAGTTCTTC.

This sequence joins TRBV27 and TRBJ2-2; D is perhaps TRBD2 (5 bases). From germline, CDR1 is MNHEY and CDR2 SMNVEV (reference sequence). V gave up 2 bases and J gave up 6 bases, with 7 bases separating them. The CDR3 totals 13 residues. CDR3 residues: CASSLRGAGELFF. The CDR3 coding sequence is TGTGCCAGCAGTTTACGGGGAGCCGGGGAGCTGTTTTTT.

This clone was detected once. Other nucleotide sequences from this sample produce the same CDR3. V and J are TRBV3-1 (or the pseudogene TRBV3-2) and TRBJ1-4; 8 nucleotides agree with TRBD1. CDR1 is LGHDT and CDR2 is YNNKEL in the germline V gene (reference sequence). The CDR3 contains 14 residues. V lost 4 bases, J lost 7 bases, and 5 bases stayed unmatched. The CDR3 is CASSLQGGGEKLFF. CDR3 DNA: TGTGCCAGCAGCCTACAGGGGGGCGGTGAAAAACTGTTTTTT.

The chain carries TRBV5-1 and TRBJ1-2, with a possible D match to TRBD1 (6 bases). The CDR3 spans 15 residues. Germline V CDR1 and CDR2: SGHRS, YFSETQ. V was pared by 6 bases and J by 8 bases, with 23 bases between. In DNA, the CDR3 is TGCGCCAGCACCTCCCTGAGAGGCGCAGGGGAAGGCTACACCTTC. Protein sequence: CASTSLRGAGEGYTF.

A few counts support this clone. The chain employs TRBV30 and TRBJ2-2, with 11 bases matching TRBD1. The CDR3 consists of 15 residues. The V gene's germline CDR1 is GTSNPN and CDR2 SVGIG (reference sequence). The junction had 4 bases not matched to a gene; V was cut back by 0 bases and J by 7 bases. The CDR3 DNA follows: TGTGCCTGGAGTGTCGGACAGGGGGCAGGCGGGGAGCTGTTTTTT. Translated, it gives CAWSVGQGAGGELFF.

The chain uses TRBV4-2 and TRBJ2-3, with 11 positions matching TRBD2. With V trimmed by 0 bases and J by 2 bases, 10 bases remained unmatched. The CDR3 runs 19 residues. Germline V gene data show CDR1 as LGHNA and CDR2 as YNFKEQ. CDR3 sequence: CASSQDLDLAGGATDTQYF. In nucleotides, the CDR3 is TGTGCCAGCAGCCAAGATCTTGACCTAGCGGGGGGCGCCACAGATACGCAGTATTTT.

This chain uses TRBV30 with TRBJ1-1; D is perhaps TRBD1 (6 bases). Trimming shortened V by 0 bases and J by 7 bases, and 24 bases separated the two germline ends. CDR3 length equals 17 residues. Germline values: CDR1 GTSNPN, CDR2 SVGIG (reference sequence). The CDR3 is CAWSVPGRPGPRGEAFF. The CDR3 DNA is TGTGCCTGGAGTGTCCCAGGTAGGCCGGGACCCAGGGGTGAAGCTTTCTTT.

The rearrangement uses TRBV4-1 and TRBJ2-4; the D gene is possibly TRBD2 (5 bases). V lost 3 bases, J lost 1 base, and 25 bases lay in between. The length of the CDR3 is 20 residues. Germline lookup yields CDR1 MGHRA and CDR2 YSYEKL. CDR3 loop: CASSQAWGVGVYEAKNIQYF. The CDR3 DNA sequence: TGCGCCAGCAGCCAGGCGTGGGGAGTTGGGGTATATGAGGCCAAAAACATTCAGTACTTC.

This clone was detected only a few times. Here the CDR3 reads CASSGASGLNYNEQFF. The CDR3, as DNA: TGTGCCAGCAGTGGAGCCTCGGGACTAAATTACAATGAGCAGTTCTTC. This chain uses TRBV6-2 or TRBV6-3 with TRBJ2-1, with TRBD2 identical over 7 bases. V lost 5 bases and J lost 4; bases outside the gene matches: 11. The CDR3 is made up of 16 amino acids. CDR1 and CDR2 from the germline V gene are MNHEY and SVGEGT.

The genes are TRBV14 and TRBJ1-6; D is unresolved. Germline loops: CDR1 SGHDN, CDR2 FVKESK. The CDR3 runs 18 residues. V dropped 0 bases and J dropped 0 bases, with 12 bases sitting between them. This chain's CDR3 is CASSQDHKRSSYNSPLHF. CDR3 nucleotides: TGTGCCAGCAGCCAAGATCATAAAAGGAGCTCCTATAATTCACCCCTCCACTTT.

This clone was seen just once. This sequence joins TRBV18 and TRBJ1-6; possible D gene TRBD1, 6 bases. In germline, CDR1 is KGHSH, CDR2 LQKENI. This CDR3 comprises 17 residues. Trimming removed 3 bases at V and 7 bases at J, with 19 bases between. The CDR3 reads CASSPPGGQAQNSPLHF. The CDR3 region has the DNA TGTGCCAGCTCACCTCCGGGGGGGCAGGCCCAAAATTCACCCCTCCACTTT.

The chain couples TRBV7-2 to TRBJ2-7, with D possibly TRBD1 on 6 matching bases. Germline V CDR1 and CDR2: SGHTA, FQGNSA. The V end was cut by 0 bases, the J end by 0 bases, with 6 bases between. The CDR3 is 14 amino acids. The CDR3 bases are TGTGCCAGCAGCTTAGCAGGGGGCTCCTACGAGCAGTACTTC. Encoded protein: CASSLAGGSYEQYF.

The chain employs TRBV19 and TRBJ1-5; 8 bases fit TRBD1. Germline V gene data show CDR1 as LNHDA and CDR2 as SQIVND (reference sequence). Trimming took 6 bases from V and 7 from J; bases not matched to a gene: 8. The CDR3 has 14 amino acids. In DNA, the CDR3 is TGTGCCAGTAGCACAAACAGGGGGGACCAGCCCCAGCATTTT. Translation gives CASSTNRGDQPQHF.

V and J are TRBV12-3 or TRBV12-4 and TRBJ1-1; 8 bases fit TRBD1. This CDR3 has 12 amino acids. V lost 5 bases, J lost 5 bases, and 1 base stayed unmatched. This chain's CDR3 is CASSRQGTEAFF. As DNA, the CDR3 is TGTGCCAGCAGTCGACAGGGGACTGAAGCTTTCTTT.

The chain joins TRBV2 to TRBJ2-1; D gene ambiguous. The CDR3 spans 15 residues. The V gene lost 1 base and the J gene lost 6 bases, with 13 bases spanning the gap. Germline V lookup: CDR1 SNHLY, CDR2 FYNNEI. CDR3 amino acids: CASSEDSPGLNEQFF. In nucleotides, the CDR3 is TGTGCCAGCAGTGAAGACTCCCCCGGTCTCAATGAGCAGTTCTTC.

The chain has TRBV11-2 and TRBJ2-7; TRBD2 matches at 8 bases. The V and J ends lost 5 bases and 3 bases, in that order; junction bases with no gene match: 3. CDR1 and CDR2 from the germline V gene are SGHAT and FQNNGV. CDR3 length: 13 residues. The CDR3 is CASSRGLVYEQYF. The CDR3 bases are TGTGCCAGCAGCCGGGGACTAGTCTACGAGCAGTACTTC.

The chain couples TRBV6-1 to TRBJ2-3; 8 nucleotides align to TRBD2. Germline-derived CDR1 and CDR2 are MNHNS and SASEGT. The CDR3 extends over 18 amino acids. The J segment lost 0 bases and the V segment lost 0 bases, leaving 8 bases of the junction unmatched. The CDR3 sequence is CASSEAASGFPSTDTQYF. For the CDR3, the DNA is TGTGCCAGCAGTGAAGCGGCTAGCGGGTTTCCGAGCACAGATACGCAGTATTTT.

This clone has just one count. V usage is TRBV7-8 and J usage is TRBJ1-2; 9 bases agree with TRBD1. The V and J ends lost 5 bases and 6 bases, in that order; junction bases with no gene match: 7. Germline V gene sequence: CDR1 SGHVS, CDR2 FQNEAQ. CDR3 length: 14 amino acids. The CDR3 reads CASSARQGGNGYTF. The CDR3 coding sequence is TGTGCCAGCAGCGCGAGACAGGGGGGAAATGGCTACACCTTC.